This TCR beta chain is drawn from a study of shared clonotypes between healthy human individuals. Study-wide background: Aged between 18 and 49, the donors were two women and a few men.

In germline, CDR1 is SEHNR, CDR2 FQNEAQ (reference sequence). CDR3 length equals 13 residues. Trimming stripped 3 bases from V and 4 bases from J, with 9 bases between. This clone was seen a few times. Its specificity is unknown. Caucasian adults residing in Nashville, Tennessee made up all the donors. The method was immunoSEQ multiplex PCR; TCRdb's version includes in-frame clones alone and lacks a portion of them. The table records roughly 500,000 clones, about 82% of them present only once. Findings of the study overall: Sequencing depth was expected to influence donor clonotype sharing. It was the few donors that limited the genetic and exposure-history diversity represented.

The sequence derives from a woman aged 40 to 50 in good health. Some clones in this sample may be carry-over from other donors' samples. The V and J genes are TRBV7-9 and TRBJ1-2, with D possibly TRBD1 on 5 matching bases. The sequenced material came from PBMCs. This chain's CDR3 is CASSLEGIYGYTF. The CDR3 DNA is TGTGCCAGCAGCTTGGAGGGGATCTATGGCTACACCTTC.